These 12 T cell receptor beta chains came from one sample sequenced in a study of response to subunit inactivated influenza vaccine. Via MiXCR, TCRdb re-called the RT-PCR reads, giving one row per CDR3 protein. The sample has 450,000 to 550,000 distinct CDR3 sequences; 25% are singletons. Specimen: CD4+ T cells sorted from PBMCs, collected 4 to 6 days after vaccination. These receptors were collected from a man aged 50 or older who received an inactivated influenza vaccine.

The chain joins TRBV6-5 to TRBJ2-3, with D unresolved. This CDR3 spans 14 amino acids. The germline V gene encodes CDR1 MNHEY and CDR2 SVGAGI. Trimming pared 4 bases from V and 2 bases from J, leaving 10 bases between. The CDR3 sequence: CASSFTPDTDTQYF. The CDR3 DNA sequence: TGTGCCAGCAGTTTCACCCCCGACACAGATACGCAGTATTTT.

V gene TRBV20-1 combines with J gene TRBJ2-3; 9 bases are shared with TRBD2. The CDR3 runs to 17 residues. The V gene's germline CDR1 is DFQATT and CDR2 SNEGSKA (reference sequence). With V trimmed by 2 bases and J by 3 bases, 12 bases remained unmatched. The CDR3 region is CSARTPPGSGGTDTQYF. CDR3 nucleotides: TGCAGTGCTAGAACCCCTCCGGGCAGCGGGGGGACAGATACGCAGTATTTT.

This CDR3 is CASSFSRVGRGNEQYF. The CDR3 nucleotides are TGTGCCAGCAGCTTTTCGCGGGTCGGCCGTGGCAATGAGCAGTACTTC. The V gene is TRBV7-2, the J gene TRBJ2-1, with D tentatively TRBD2 (5 bases). Near its end, the DNA agrees better with TRBJ2-7, so the J call may be wrong. The V gene's germline CDR1 is SGHTA and CDR2 FQGNSA. The CDR3 contains 16 residues.

The V gene is TRBV6-2 or TRBV6-3, the J gene TRBJ1-2; D unclear. Germline values: CDR1 MNHEY, CDR2 SVGEGT. Deletions cut 0 bases from V and 5 bases from J, with 13 bases between. The CDR3 length is 15 residues. CDR3 bases: TGTGCCAGCAGTTACTCTCCGACGAGGAGGTATGGCTACACCTTC. This translates into CASSYSPTRRYGYTF.

This clonotype occurred many times. V is TRBV7-9 and J is TRBJ2-3; the D is unclear. V shed 4 bases and J shed 0 bases, with 8 bases lying between them. Looked up from germline, CDR1 is SEHNR and CDR2 is FQNEAQ (reference sequence). This CDR3 spans 14 amino acids. The CDR3 DNA is TGTGCCAGCAGCTCCGGTTATAGCACAGATACGCAGTATTTT. Its protein product is CASSSGYSTDTQYF.

The table lists this clonotype with a few counts. The gene calls are TRBV7-2 and TRBJ2-7; 9 nucleotides agree with TRBD1. Losses at the gene ends were 5 bases for V and 4 bases for J; bases not matched to a gene: 9. CDR1 and CDR2 from the germline V gene are SGHTA and FQGNSA. The length of the CDR3 is 15 residues. CDR3 coding DNA: TGTGCCAGCAGCCACTCCGGGACAGGGCTTTACGAGCAGTACTTC. Its translation: CASSHSGTGLYEQYF.

This sequence joins TRBV7-9 and TRBJ2-4, with 7 bases fitting TRBD1. The V gene end was trimmed by 6 bases and the J gene end by 0 bases; junction bases not matched to a gene: 5. Germline CDR1 SEHNR, CDR2 FQNEAQ (reference sequence). The CDR3 sequence is 15 residues long. CDR3: CASSNTGVAKNIQYF. The CDR3 region has the DNA TGTGCCAGCAGTAACACAGGGGTAGCCAAAAACATTCAGTACTTC. The entire variable domain, with the rest obtained from reference TRBV7-9 and TRBJ2-4, is as follows: DTGVSQNPRHKITKRGQNVTFRCDPISEHNRLYWYRQTLGQGPEFLTYFQNEAQLEKSRLLSDRFSAERPKGSFSTLEIQRTEQGDSAMYLCASSNTGVAKNIQYFGAGTRLSVL.

This clonotype appeared a few times. V usage is TRBV10-3 and J usage is TRBJ2-1; 7 bases agree with TRBD2. Losses at the gene ends were 11 bases for V and 7 bases for J; bases not matched to a gene: 14. The V gene's germline CDR1 is ENHRY and CDR2 SYGVKD. The CDR3 consists of 14 residues. The CDR3 DNA follows: TGTGCCGGAGGCTCTGGGGGGGTGGGGAATGAGCAGTTCTTC. Its translation: CAGGSGGVGNEQFF.

V is TRBV12-3 or TRBV12-4 and J is TRBJ2-7, with TRBD1 matching over 7 bases. Losses at the gene ends were 5 bases for V and 2 bases for J; bases not matched to a gene: 12. The CDR3 consists of 16 residues. The CDR3: CASSRDSPRFTYEQYF. The CDR3 DNA is TGTGCCAGCAGTCGGGACAGCCCGCGGTTTACCTACGAGCAGTACTTC.

The V call is TRBV7-2, the J call TRBJ1-2, with D possibly matching TRBD1 (5 bases). Trimming shortened V by 6 bases and J by 4 bases, and 12 bases separated the two germline ends. The CDR3 has 13 residues. Germline V gene lookup returns CDR1 SGHTA and CDR2 FQGNSA. CDR3 DNA sequence: TGTGCCAGCAGTCAGCAGGGTTTCTATGGCTACACCTTC. The encoded protein is CASSQQGFYGYTF.

This clonotype was counted between two and nine times. The rearrangement joins TRBV7-2 to TRBJ2-2; D might be TRBD1 (5 bases). With 4 bases removed from V and 0 bases from J, the gap between germline ends came to 12 bases. The CDR3 runs to 16 residues. Germline V gene sequence: CDR1 SGHTA, CDR2 FQGNSA. CDR3 region: CASSSRQNANTGELFF. The CDR3 coding sequence is TGTGCCAGCAGCTCCCGACAGAACGCGAACACCGGGGAGCTGTTTTTT.

This clonotype showed up many times. The V and J genes are TRBV6-6 and TRBJ2-1; D remains ambiguous. The CDR3 sequence is 11 residues long. The V end was cut by 6 bases, the J end by 8 bases, with 8 bases between. The germline gives CDR1 MNHNY, CDR2 SVGAGI (reference sequence). CDR3: CASSPYDEQFF. The CDR3 nucleotides are TGTGCCAGCAGCCCTTATGATGAGCAGTTCTTC.